Detailed here is one T cell receptor beta chain. The data belong to a study of T cell changes during pregnancy in multiple sclerosis. TCRdb's copy holds only in-frame clones and misses some; the assay was immunoSEQ multiplex PCR. The sample has 45,000 to 65,000 clones, around 90% seen once. CDR1 ENHRY and CDR2 SYGVKD come from the germline V gene. V was clipped by 6 bases and J by 4 bases, with 9 bases between them. This CDR3 is built from 13 residues. The TCR comes from a female donor with multiple sclerosis, enrolled in a pregnancy study. This specimen was CD4+ T cells from peripheral blood mononuclear cells, taken in the second trimester of pregnancy. The V gene is TRBV10-3, the J gene TRBJ2-2; D gene unclear. CDR3 protein: CAISPSGTGELFF. The DNA of the CDR3 is TGTGCCATCAGCCCATCGGGCACCGGGGAGCTGTTTTTT.